Each of the 28 T cell receptor beta chains below was sequenced from the same sample in a study of cytomegalovirus exposure and HLA in healthy donors. The study ran its PCR with 60 Vbeta and 13 Jbeta primers. TCRdb's copy holds only in-frame clones and misses some; the assay was immunoSEQ multiplex PCR. The top ten hold 3% to 3.5% of the sample, which has roughly 140,000 clones, over 80% seen once. The sample comprised PBMCs. Receptors were obtained from a male donor in good health and CMV-seronegative.

This clone was found once. The gene calls are TRBV14 and TRBJ1-2; no definite D call. The CDR3 totals 14 residues. Germline loops: CDR1 SGHDN, CDR2 FVKESK. V lost 1 base and J 7 bases, leaving 13 bases between the germline ends. CDR3 protein: CASSQGRSHPGYTF. In nucleotides, the CDR3 is TGTGCCAGCAGCCAAGGCCGGTCCCATCCTGGCTACACCTTC.

The chain joins TRBV5-8 to TRBJ2-7; 13 nucleotides agree with TRBD2. In germline, CDR1 is SGHTS, CDR2 YDEGEE. Germline trimming cut 2 bases from V and 5 bases from J; bases unmatched to any gene: 10. This CDR3 contains 17 residues. The CDR3 DNA is TGTGCCAGCAGCTTCTTGACTAGCGGGGGGACCCGGAACGAGCAGTACTTC. Protein: CASSFLTSGGTRNEQYF.

This chain connects TRBV19 to TRBJ1-2, with 7 nucleotides matching TRBD1. The CDR3 spans 16 residues. J was trimmed by 6 bases and V by 7 bases; bases with no gene match: 17. Germline values: CDR1 LNHDA, CDR2 SQIVND (reference sequence). The CDR3 loop reads CASKFPYRGNGDGYTF. The CDR3 nucleotides read TGTGCCAGTAAATTCCCGTACAGGGGTAATGGTGATGGCTACACCTTC.

The chain combines TRBV27 with TRBJ2-1; TRBD1 might be the D (5 bases). Germline CDR1 and CDR2: MNHEY and SMNVEV (reference sequence). The CDR3 consists of 13 residues. V dropped 4 bases and J dropped 4 bases, with 8 bases sitting between them. The CDR3 DNA reads as TGTGCCAGCAGTTCACAGGTTTACAATGAGCAGTTCTTC. Protein sequence: CASSSQVYNEQFF.

The chain combines TRBV5-1 with TRBJ1-1, with 7 bases that match TRBD1. CDR3 length: 15 residues. Germline V lookup: CDR1 SGHRS, CDR2 YFSETQ. V was pared by 4 bases and J by 4 bases, with 10 bases of the junction left unmatched. The CDR3 loop reads CASSPRGQGGTEAFF. CDR3 DNA sequence: TGCGCCAGCAGCCCAAGGGGTCAGGGGGGCACTGAAGCTTTCTTT.

CDR3 sequence (DNA): TGTGCCAGTAGTATGCGACTAGCGATCCACGAGCAGTACTTC. Its protein is CASSMRLAIHEQYF. The chain has TRBV19 and TRBJ2-7; 8 positions agree with TRBD2. The CDR3 runs 14 residues. Germline values: CDR1 LNHDA, CDR2 SQIVND (reference sequence). Unmatched junction bases numbered 6, after V lost 3 bases and J lost 5 bases.

The rearrangement joins TRBV7-2 to TRBJ1-1, with D possibly matching TRBD1 (5 bases). Between the trimmed V and J ends, which lost 3 bases and 3 bases, there was a span of 14 bases. This CDR3 is 15 amino acids long. From germline, CDR1 is SGHTA and CDR2 FQGNSA. CDR3 sequence (DNA): TGTGCCAGCAGCTTTAGTAAGACAGCACACACTGAAGCTTTCTTT. Residues: CASSFSKTAHTEAFF.

The chain combines TRBV4-1 with TRBJ1-1, with D perhaps TRBD1 (6 bases). The CDR3 runs to 18 residues. Looked up from germline, CDR1 is MGHRA and CDR2 is YSYEKL. V lost 4 bases, J lost 0 bases, and 21 bases lay in between. This chain's CDR3 is CASSLFGTGKGMNTEAFF. Written as DNA, the CDR3 is TGCGCCAGCAGCCTATTCGGAACAGGGAAGGGCATGAACACTGAAGCTTTCTTT.

The rearrangement joins TRBV11-3 to TRBJ2-1; the D is unclear. Looked up from germline, CDR1 is SGHNT and CDR2 is YENEEA. Trimming left V 7 bases short and J 5 bases short, with 6 bases between. The CDR3 spans 11 residues. The CDR3 sequence: CASKSDNEQFF. The CDR3 bases are TGTGCCAGCAAATCCGACAATGAGCAGTTCTTC.

This chain links TRBV4-3 with TRBJ2-7, with TRBD1 identical over 10 bases. Trimming took 1 base from V and 6 from J; bases not matched to a gene: 3. This CDR3 has 14 amino acids. CDR1 is LGHNA and CDR2 is YSLEER in the germline V gene. The CDR3: CASSQGQGAGEQYF. CDR3 bases: TGCGCCAGCAGCCAAGGACAGGGGGCGGGCGAGCAGTACTTC.

V is TRBV7-9 and J is TRBJ2-1; D possibly corresponds to TRBD2 (5 bases). The CDR3 consists of 14 residues. Germline loops: CDR1 SEHNR, CDR2 FQNEAQ (reference sequence). Trimming took 6 bases from V and 9 from J, leaving 18 bases between them. This chain's CDR3 is CASSLLWSSGEQFF. The CDR3, as DNA: TGTGCCAGCAGTTTACTATGGTCGAGCGGTGAGCAGTTCTTC.

The chain combines TRBV6-5 with TRBJ1-3, with D maybe TRBD1 (6 bases). Trimming cost V 5 bases and J 4 bases, with 15 bases left between them. The CDR3 covers 15 residues. Germline V lookup: CDR1 MNHEY, CDR2 SVGAGI. The CDR3 protein is CASSPERGNGNTIYF. The CDR3 DNA is TGTGCCAGCAGTCCCGAGAGGGGGAACGGAAACACCATATATTTT.

The CDR3 DNA is TGTGCCAGCAGAAGACAGGGGGCGCGAGGCGGGGAGCTGTTTTTT. This encodes CASRRQGARGGELFF. The chain joins TRBV6-6 to TRBJ2-2, with 10 bases that match TRBD1. The CDR3 extends over 15 amino acids. Trimming took 6 bases from V and 7 from J; bases not matched to a gene: 8. Germline-derived CDR1 and CDR2 are MNHNY and SVGAGI (reference sequence).

The V and J genes are TRBV4-3 and TRBJ2-5; 10 bases fit TRBD1. The CDR3 has 16 residues. The V and J ends lost 3 bases and 1 base, in that order; junction bases with no gene match: 5. From germline, CDR1 is LGHNA and CDR2 YSLEER. Written as DNA, the CDR3 is TGCGCCAGCAGCCAGAGGGACAGGGGAGGCCAAGAGACCCAGTACTTC. Its protein product is CASSQRDRGGQETQYF.

The chain recombines TRBV5-8 with TRBJ2-4; a weak D match, TRBD1 (5 bases). V was cut by 0 bases and J by 3 bases, with 13 bases left in between. The CDR3 covers 16 residues. The germline CDR1 and CDR2 sequences are SGHTS and YDEGEE. CDR3 in amino acids: CASSLDGRADKNIQYF. The CDR3 DNA follows: TGTGCCAGCAGCTTGGACGGCAGGGCTGACAAAAACATTCAGTACTTC. Complete variable domain (other parts from reference TRBV5-8 and TRBJ2-4): EAGVTQSPTHLIKTRGQQATLRCSPISGHTSVYWYQQALGLGLQFLLWYDEGEERNRGNFPPRFSGRQFPNYSSELNVNALELEDSALYLCASSLDGRADKNIQYFGAGTRLSVL.

This chain uses TRBV19 with TRBJ2-1; D call uncertain. The V gene lost 2 bases and the J gene lost 5 bases, with 13 bases spanning the gap. The CDR3 is made up of 15 amino acids. Germline CDR1 reads LNHDA; CDR2 reads SQIVND (reference sequence). This CDR3 is CASSIWNTVNNEQFF. CDR3 sequence (DNA): TGTGCCAGTAGTATATGGAACACAGTGAACAATGAGCAGTTCTTC.

The chain recombines TRBV5-6 with TRBJ2-5, with 8 bases lining up with TRBD2. Germline CDR1 SGHDT, CDR2 YYEEEE. The V and J ends lost 5 bases and 2 bases, in that order; junction bases with no gene match: 11. The CDR3 consists of 16 residues. The CDR3 loop is CASRGLGRLEQETQYF. CDR3 DNA sequence: TGTGCCAGCAGGGGACTAGGCAGGCTAGAACAAGAGACCCAGTACTTC.

The V gene is TRBV4-1, the J gene TRBJ2-7; 9 bases map to TRBD1. CDR3 length equals 13 residues. Trimming cost V 3 bases and J 4 bases; bases outside gene matches: 1. Germline-derived CDR1 and CDR2 are MGHRA and YSYEKL. CDR3 bases: TGCGCCAGCAGCCACGGGACAGGGTACGAGCAGTACTTC. Its translation is CASSHGTGYEQYF.

The CDR3 here is CASSYPKDGTRSPLHF. The CDR3 bases are TGTGCCAGCAGTTACCCAAAAGACGGGACAAGATCACCCCTCCACTTT. The chain couples TRBV6-5 to TRBJ1-6, with D perhaps TRBD1 (6 bases). Germline assignment: CDR1 MNHEY and CDR2 SVGAGI. V lost 2 bases to trimming and J lost 10 bases, with 18 bases between them. This CDR3 spans 16 amino acids.

The sample holds a few counts of this clone. This rearrangement joins TRBV5-1 to TRBJ2-5; 10 bases agree with TRBD2. Germline V gene data show CDR1 as SGHRS and CDR2 as YFSETQ. Unmatched junction bases numbered 14, after V lost 7 bases and J lost 5 bases. The CDR3 spans 16 residues. This CDR3 is CASSRIAGGRPETQYF. As DNA, the CDR3 is TGCGCCAGCTCACGAATAGCGGGGGGAAGACCCGAGACCCAGTACTTC.

The rearrangement uses TRBV13 and TRBJ2-7; TRBD1 aligns across 8 bases. J was trimmed by 0 bases and V by 5 bases; bases with no gene match: 6. The CDR3 has 15 residues. From germline, CDR1 is PRHDT and CDR2 FYEKMQ (reference sequence). CDR3 residues: CASSPRTGSSYEQYF. The CDR3 DNA reads TGTGCCAGCAGCCCGAGGACAGGGAGCTCCTACGAGCAGTACTTC. The full variable domain, its missing parts supplied by reference TRBV13 and TRBJ2-7, is AAGVIQSPRHLIKEKRETATLKCYPIPRHDTVYWYQQGPGQDPQFLISFYEKMQSDKGSIPDRFSAQQFSDYHSELNMSSLELGDSALYFCASSPRTGSSYEQYFGPGTRLTVT.

The chain employs TRBV6-1 and TRBJ2-5; 9 bases are shared with TRBD1. The J call is doubtful: the DNA matches TRBJ2-7 better. CDR3 length: 17 residues. CDR1 and CDR2 from the germline V gene are MNHNS and SASEGT. The chain's CDR3 is CASSEYLRDRARHEQYF. The CDR3 DNA is TGTGCCAGCAGTGAATATTTACGGGACAGGGCCCGCCACGAGCAGTACTTC.

V is TRBV4-1 and J is TRBJ2-2, with 11 bases fitting TRBD2. Germline V gene sequence: CDR1 MGHRA, CDR2 YSYEKL. The CDR3 runs to 17 residues. Losses at the gene ends were 3 bases for V and 2 bases for J; bases not matched to a gene: 5. The CDR3 DNA sequence: TGCGCCAGCAGCCATCTTGGGACTAGCGGTAACACCGGGGAGCTGTTTTTT. Amino acid sequence: CASSHLGTSGNTGELFF.

V is TRBV19 and J is TRBJ1-5; D might be TRBD1 (5 bases). Germline CDR1 is LNHDA and CDR2 is SQIVND (reference sequence). The CDR3 runs to 13 residues. V lost 2 bases and J 9 bases, leaving 11 bases between the germline ends. CDR3 nucleotide sequence: TGTGCCAGTAGTATAAGAGGGAGGGGGCCCCAGCATTTT. It encodes CASSIRGRGPQHF.

This clone was seen a single time. V is TRBV27 and J is TRBJ1-2; the D is unclear. The V end was cut by 3 bases, the J end by 1 base, with 6 bases between. The CDR3 extends over 13 amino acids. Germline CDR1 MNHEY, CDR2 SMNVEV (reference sequence). The CDR3, as DNA: TGTGCCAGCAGTTTCAATTTTAACTATGGCTACACCTTC. Residues: CASSFNFNYGYTF.

This clone was seen only once. The chain uses TRBV15 and TRBJ1-4; D remains ambiguous. CDR3 length: 14 amino acids. CDR1 and CDR2 from the germline V gene are LNHNV and YYDKDF (reference sequence). V shed 5 bases and J shed 3 bases, with 10 bases lying between them. The CDR3 DNA sequence: TGTGCCACCAGCCGTACAGTAGCTAATGAAAAACTGTTTTTT. This encodes CATSRTVANEKLFF.

The chain uses TRBV7-6 and TRBJ2-1; 7 positions agree with TRBD2. The J segment lost 9 bases and the V segment lost 4 bases, leaving 3 bases of the junction unmatched. The CDR3 is 12 residues long. The germline V gene has CDR1 SGHVS and CDR2 FNYEAQ. The CDR3: CASSYPGGEQFF. The CDR3 region has the DNA TGTGCCAGCAGCTACCCGGGGGGTGAGCAGTTCTTC.

The rearrangement joins TRBV28 to TRBJ1-5, with 8 bases aligning to TRBD1. Germline CDR1 MDHEN, CDR2 SYDVKM. V trimming: 3 bases; J trimming: 7 bases; junction bases outside the gene matches: 2. The CDR3 is 13 residues long. CDR3 in DNA: TGTGCCAGCAGTTTCAGGGGGCTGCAGCCCCAGCATTTT. The encoded protein is CASSFRGLQPQHF. The complete variable domain, with remaining parts taken from reference TRBV28 and TRBJ1-5, reads DVKVTQSSRYLVKRTGEKVFLECVQDMDHENMFWYRQDPGLGLRLIYFSYDVKMKEKGDIPEGYSVSREKKERFSLILESASTNQTSMYLCASSFRGLQPQHFGDGTRLSIL.